Listed below are T cell receptor beta chains from one sample, sequenced in a study of blood T cell repertoires in COVID-19. Sequencing was performed with immunoSEQ multiplex PCR; in TCRdb, only in-frame clones are kept and a portion is missing. Here the sample spans 150,000 to 200,000 clones, just under 90% being singletons. Sequencing used peripheral blood. The receptor set was obtained from a young woman who had recovered from COVID-19. Both conserved end residues are part of each CDR3. The order of the fields is J gene, clone size, D gene, V gene, CDR3 DNA, CDR3 protein. A D gene is named only where the DNA matches it firmly. A clone size is listed for some rows: how often the clone was seen (once, few, many), or a class if it is expanded.

TRBJ2-2,NA,NA,TRBV3-1/TRBV3-2,TGTGCCAGCAGCCAATGGCTAGGGGACACCGGGGAGCTGTTTTTT,CASSQWLGDTGELFF
TRBJ2-3,NA,TRBD2,TRBV6-5,TGTGCCAGCAGGATACTAGCGGATACGCAGTATTTT,CASRILADTQYF
TRBJ2-3,once,NA,TRBV7-2,TGTGCCAGCAGCTTAGTGAGCTACACAGATACGCAGTATTTT,CASSLVSYTDTQYF
TRBJ1-2,once,NA,TRBV25-1,TGTGCCAGCAGTGAATTAGGGGCCGCTAACTATGGCTACACCTTC,CASSELGAANYGYTF
TRBJ1-3,NA,NA,TRBV4-3,TGCGCCAGCAGCCAAGATTCCGGTGGGCCCACTGGAAACACCATATATTTT,CASSQDSGGPTGNTIYF
TRBJ1-3,NA,NA,TRBV7-2,TGTGCCAGCAGCTCAAGGGGTGGCGGCTCTGGAAACACCATATATTTT,CASSSRGGGSGNTIYF
TRBJ1-4,once,TRBD1,TRBV4-3,TGCGCCAGCAGCCTAGGGACAGGGGAAATAGAAAAACTGTTTTTT,CASSLGTGEIEKLFF
TRBJ2-3,NA,TRBD1,TRBV5-4,TGTGCCAGCAGCGCGACAGGGAGCACAGATACGCAGTATTTT,CASSATGSTDTQYF
TRBJ2-5,NA,NA,TRBV7-2,TGTGCCAGCAGCTTAATAGGAGTACAAGAGACCCAGTACTTC,CASSLIGVQETQYF
TRBJ2-3,NA,NA,TRBV19,TGTGCCAGTAGTACCACAGGTTCCACAGATACGCAGTATTTT,CASSTTGSTDTQYF
TRBJ2-3,NA,NA,TRBV19,TGTGCCAGTAGTACGCAGGGGTTTAGTGCAGATACGCAGTATTTT,CASSTQGFSADTQYF
TRBJ2-5,NA,TRBD1,TRBV3-1/TRBV3-2,TGTGCCAGCAGCGAGGGGACAGGGGGCATGGGAGAGACCCAGTACTTC,CASSEGTGGMGETQYF
TRBJ1-1,NA,NA,TRBV5-1,TGCGCCAGCAGGCTTTGGCTTCGGGACACTGAAGCTTTCTTT,CASRLWLRDTEAFF
TRBJ1-2,NA,NA,TRBV19,TGTGCCAGTAGTATCAATCAGGGGAGCGGCTACACCTTC,CASSINQGSGYTF
TRBJ1-2,NA,NA,TRBV6-4,TGTGCCAGCAGTGACACTACCACGGGCTACACCTTC,CASSDTTTGYTF
TRBJ2-1,NA,TRBD2,TRBV9,TGTGCCAGCAGCCCCCGGACGGCGGGGGGGTACAATGAGCAGTTCTTC,CASSPRTAGGYNEQFF
TRBJ2-7,NA,NA,TRBV2,TGTGCCAGCAGTCCAGAACAGGGTTTATACGAGCAGTACTTC,CASSPEQGLYEQYF
TRBJ2-1,NA,TRBD2,TRBV19,TGTGCCAGTAGCGTCGCTGAGCGGGGGATTAATGAGCAGTTCTTC,CASSVAERGINEQFF
TRBJ1-2,NA,TRBD1,TRBV5-1,TGCGCCAGCAGCACCGACAGGGGAAACTATGGCTACACCTTC,CASSTDRGNYGYTF
TRBJ2-1,NA,NA,TRBV7-9,TGTGCCAGCAGCCGAAACAGAGCGGCGAACAATGAGCAGTTCTTC,CASSRNRAANNEQFF
TRBJ2-5,NA,TRBD2,TRBV15,TGTGCCACCAGCAGAGATGCCTTCGCGGGGGTGGGAGAGACCCAGTACTTC,CATSRDAFAGVGETQYF
TRBJ1-3,NA,NA,TRBV19,TGTGCCAGTAGTACAACTATGGGAAACACCATATATTTT,CASSTTMGNTIYF
TRBJ1-2,NA,TRBD1,TRBV7-2,TGTGCCAGCAGCTGGGGATCTGGGGGGACAGCTAACTATGGCTACACCTTC,CASSWGSGGTANYGYTF
TRBJ2-1,NA,NA,TRBV2,TGTGCCAGCAGTGTTGTCGGGAGTGAGCAGTTCTTC,CASSVVGSEQFF